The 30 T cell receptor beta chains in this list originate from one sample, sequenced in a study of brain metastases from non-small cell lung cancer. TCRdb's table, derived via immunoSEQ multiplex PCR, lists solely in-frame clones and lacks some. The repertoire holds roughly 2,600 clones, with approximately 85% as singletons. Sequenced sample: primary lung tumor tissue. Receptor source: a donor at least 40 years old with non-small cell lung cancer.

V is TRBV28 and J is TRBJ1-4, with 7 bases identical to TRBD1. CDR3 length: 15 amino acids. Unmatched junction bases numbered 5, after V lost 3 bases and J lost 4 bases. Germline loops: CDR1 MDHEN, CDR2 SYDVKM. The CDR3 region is CASSLADRNNEKLFF. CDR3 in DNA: TGTGCCAGCAGTTTGGCGGACAGGAATAATGAAAAACTGTTTTTT.

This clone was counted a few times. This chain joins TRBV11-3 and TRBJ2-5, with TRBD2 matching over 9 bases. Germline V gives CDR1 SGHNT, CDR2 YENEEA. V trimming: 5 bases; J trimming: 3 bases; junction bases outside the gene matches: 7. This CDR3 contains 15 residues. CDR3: CASSPKRGVEETQYF. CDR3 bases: TGTGCCAGCAGCCCCAAGCGGGGGGTCGAAGAGACCCAGTACTTC.

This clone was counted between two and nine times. The CDR3 sequence is CASTKRGNSYEQYF. The CDR3 DNA follows: TGTGCCAGCACCAAACGGGGGAACTCCTACGAGCAGTACTTC. The chain joins TRBV11-3 to TRBJ2-7, with D perhaps matching TRBD2 (6 bases). Germline V gives CDR1 SGHNT, CDR2 YENEEA. V shed 7 bases and J shed 0 bases, with 13 bases lying between them. CDR3 length: 14 amino acids.

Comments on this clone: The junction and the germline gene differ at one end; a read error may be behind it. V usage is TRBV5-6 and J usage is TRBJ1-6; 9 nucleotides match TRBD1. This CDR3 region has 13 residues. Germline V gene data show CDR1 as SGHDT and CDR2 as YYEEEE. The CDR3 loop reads CVSSSGTGSPLHF. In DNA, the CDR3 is TGTGTCAGCAGCTCTGGGACAGGGTCACCCCTCCACTTT.

The CDR3 sequence is CASSIAGLAPYEQYF. The CDR3 nucleotides read TGTGCCAGCAGCATTGCGGGACTAGCTCCCTACGAGCAGTACTTC. The V call is TRBV11-3, the J call TRBJ2-7, with 9 bases identical to TRBD2. The J segment lost 2 bases and the V segment lost 5 bases, leaving 7 bases of the junction unmatched. CDR3 length: 15 amino acids. CDR1 is SGHNT, CDR2 YENEEA, per germline.

The CDR3 here is CASSLDPGSPLHF. CDR3 bases: TGTGCCAGCAGCTTAGACCCGGGTTCACCCCTCCACTTT. The chain recombines TRBV11-3 with TRBJ1-6; no clear D. V was cut by 0 bases and J by 9 bases, with 6 bases left in between. The CDR3 is 13 residues long. Germline lookup yields CDR1 SGHNT and CDR2 YENEEA.

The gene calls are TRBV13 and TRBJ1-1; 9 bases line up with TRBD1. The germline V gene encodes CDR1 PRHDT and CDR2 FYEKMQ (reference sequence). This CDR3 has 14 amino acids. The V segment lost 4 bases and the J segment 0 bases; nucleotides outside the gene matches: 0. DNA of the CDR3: TGTGCCAGCAGCTGGGACAGGGTGAACACTGAAGCTTTCTTT. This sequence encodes CASSWDRVNTEAFF.

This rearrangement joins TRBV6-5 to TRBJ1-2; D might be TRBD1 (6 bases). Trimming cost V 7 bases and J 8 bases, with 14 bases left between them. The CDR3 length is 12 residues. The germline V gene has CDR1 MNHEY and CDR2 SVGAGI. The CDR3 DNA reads TGTGCCAGCACCTGGGACAAGGAAGGCTACACCTTC. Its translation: CASTWDKEGYTF.

CDR3 DNA: TGTGCCAGCGCGGACAGGTCCGGCTATGGCTACACCTTC. Its translation is CASADRSGYGYTF. The genes are TRBV10-3 and TRBJ1-2; TRBD1 aligns across 7 bases. The CDR3 is made up of 13 amino acids. V lost 10 bases and J lost 4; bases outside the gene matches: 9. Looked up from germline, CDR1 is ENHRY and CDR2 is SYGVKD.

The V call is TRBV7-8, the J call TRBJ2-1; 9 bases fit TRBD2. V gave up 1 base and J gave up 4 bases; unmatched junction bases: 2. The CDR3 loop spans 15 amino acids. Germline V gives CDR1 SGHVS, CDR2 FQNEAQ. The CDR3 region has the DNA TGTGCCAGCAGCTTAGGACTAGCGGAGTACAATGAGCAGTTCTTC. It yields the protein CASSLGLAEYNEQFF.

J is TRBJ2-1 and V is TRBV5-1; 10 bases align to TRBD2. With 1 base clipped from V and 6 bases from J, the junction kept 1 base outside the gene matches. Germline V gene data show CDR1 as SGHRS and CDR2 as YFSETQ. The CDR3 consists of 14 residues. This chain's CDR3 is CASSLRLAGNEQFF. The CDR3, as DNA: TGCGCCAGCAGCTTGCGACTAGCGGGCAATGAGCAGTTCTTC.

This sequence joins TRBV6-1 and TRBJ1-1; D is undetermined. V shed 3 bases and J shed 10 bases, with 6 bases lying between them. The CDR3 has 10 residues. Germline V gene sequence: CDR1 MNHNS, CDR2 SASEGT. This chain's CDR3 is CASSDLGAFF. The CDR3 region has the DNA TGTGCCAGCAGTGACCTCGGAGCTTTCTTT.

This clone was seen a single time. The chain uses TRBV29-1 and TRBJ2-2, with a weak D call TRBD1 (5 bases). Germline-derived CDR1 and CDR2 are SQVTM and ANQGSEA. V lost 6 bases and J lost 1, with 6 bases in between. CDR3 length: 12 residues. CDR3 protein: CSVRENTGELFF. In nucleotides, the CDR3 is TGCAGCGTCAGGGAGAACACCGGGGAGCTGTTTTTT.

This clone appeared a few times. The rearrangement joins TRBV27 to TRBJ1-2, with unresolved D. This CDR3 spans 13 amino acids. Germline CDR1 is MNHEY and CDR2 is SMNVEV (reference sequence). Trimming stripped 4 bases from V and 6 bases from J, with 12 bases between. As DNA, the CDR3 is TGTGCCAGCAGTTGGGCCCCTTCGGATGGCTACACCTTC. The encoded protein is CASSWAPSDGYTF.

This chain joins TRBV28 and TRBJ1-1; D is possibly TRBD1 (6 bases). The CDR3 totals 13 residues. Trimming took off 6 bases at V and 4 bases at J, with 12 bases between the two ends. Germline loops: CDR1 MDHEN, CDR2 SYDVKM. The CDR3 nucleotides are TGTGCCAGCAGAGGGGGTGGGGGCACTGAAGCTTTCTTT. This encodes CASRGGGGTEAFF.

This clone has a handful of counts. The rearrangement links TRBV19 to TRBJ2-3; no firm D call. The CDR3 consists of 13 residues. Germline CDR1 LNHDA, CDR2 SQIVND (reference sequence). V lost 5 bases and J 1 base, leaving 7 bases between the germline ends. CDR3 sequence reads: CASSPEGTDTQYF. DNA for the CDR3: TGTGCCAGTAGTCCCGAGGGCACAGATACGCAGTATTTT.

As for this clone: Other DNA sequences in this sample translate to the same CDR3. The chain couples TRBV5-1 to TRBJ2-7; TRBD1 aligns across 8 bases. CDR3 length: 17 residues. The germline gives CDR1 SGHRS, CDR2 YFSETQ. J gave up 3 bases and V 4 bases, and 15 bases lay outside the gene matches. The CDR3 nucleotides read TGCGCCAGCAGCCTTGGCCGGGCGGGACAGGTGGACTACGAGCAGTACTTC. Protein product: CASSLGRAGQVDYEQYF.

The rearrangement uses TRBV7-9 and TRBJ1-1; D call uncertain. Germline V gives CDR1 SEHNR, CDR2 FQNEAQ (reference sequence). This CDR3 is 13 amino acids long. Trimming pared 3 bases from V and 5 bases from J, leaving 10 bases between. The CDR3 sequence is CASSLTLVTEAFF. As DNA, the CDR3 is TGTGCCAGCAGCTTGACACTCGTAACTGAAGCTTTCTTT.

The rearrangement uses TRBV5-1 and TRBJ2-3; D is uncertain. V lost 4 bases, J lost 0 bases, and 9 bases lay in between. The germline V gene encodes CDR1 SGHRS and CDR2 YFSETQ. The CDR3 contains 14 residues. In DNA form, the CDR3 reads TGCGCCAGCAGCGGGCAAACTAGCACAGATACGCAGTATTTT. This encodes CASSGQTSTDTQYF.

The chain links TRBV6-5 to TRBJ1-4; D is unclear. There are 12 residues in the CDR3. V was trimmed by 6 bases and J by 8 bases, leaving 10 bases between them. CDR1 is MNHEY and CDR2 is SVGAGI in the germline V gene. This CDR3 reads CASRGIEEKLFF. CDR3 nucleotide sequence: TGTGCCAGCAGGGGGATAGAGGAAAAACTGTTTTTT.

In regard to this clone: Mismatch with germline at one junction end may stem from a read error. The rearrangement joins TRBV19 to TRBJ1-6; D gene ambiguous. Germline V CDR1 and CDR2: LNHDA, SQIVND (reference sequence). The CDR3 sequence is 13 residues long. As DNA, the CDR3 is TGTGCCAGTAGTATAGTCCAGAATTCACCTCTCCACTTT. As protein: CASSIVQNSPLHF.

In DNA form, the CDR3 reads TGTGCCAGCAGTTCGGGCCCCTCCTACGAGCAGTACTTC. This gives the protein CASSSGPSYEQYF. The gene calls are TRBV6-5 and TRBJ2-7, with D uncertain. The germline V gene has CDR1 MNHEY and CDR2 SVGAGI. This CDR3 is 13 amino acids long. Trimming took off 4 bases at V and 0 bases at J, with 7 bases between the two ends.

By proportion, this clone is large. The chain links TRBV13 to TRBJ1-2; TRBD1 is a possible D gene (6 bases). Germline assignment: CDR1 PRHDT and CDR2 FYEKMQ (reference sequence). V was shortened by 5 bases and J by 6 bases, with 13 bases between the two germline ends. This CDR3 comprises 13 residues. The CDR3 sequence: CASSARGYDGYTF. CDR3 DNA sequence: TGTGCCAGCAGCGCCAGGGGTTATGATGGCTACACCTTC.

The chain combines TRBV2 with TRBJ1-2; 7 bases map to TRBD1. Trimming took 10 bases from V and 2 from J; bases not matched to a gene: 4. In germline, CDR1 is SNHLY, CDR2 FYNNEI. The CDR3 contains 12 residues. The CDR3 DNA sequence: TGTGCCACAGGGACAGCCAACTATGGCTACACCTTC. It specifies CATGTANYGYTF.

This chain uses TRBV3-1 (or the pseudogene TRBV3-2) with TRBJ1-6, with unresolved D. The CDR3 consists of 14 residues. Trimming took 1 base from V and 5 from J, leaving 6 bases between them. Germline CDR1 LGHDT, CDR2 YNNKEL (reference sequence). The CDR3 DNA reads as TGTGCCAGCAGCCAAGGGGTTAATAATTCACCCCTCCACTTT. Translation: CASSQGVNNSPLHF.

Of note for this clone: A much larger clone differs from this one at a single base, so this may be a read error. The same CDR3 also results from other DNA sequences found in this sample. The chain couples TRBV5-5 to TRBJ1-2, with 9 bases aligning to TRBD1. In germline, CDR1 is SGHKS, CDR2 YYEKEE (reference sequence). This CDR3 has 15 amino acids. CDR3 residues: CASSLRQGVMRGYTF. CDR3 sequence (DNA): TGTGCCAGCAGCCTGCGACAGGGGGTTATGCGTGGCTACACTTTC. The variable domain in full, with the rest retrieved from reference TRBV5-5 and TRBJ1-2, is DAGVTQSPTHLIKTRGQQVTLRCSPISGHKSVSWYQQVLGQGPQFIFQYYEKEERGRGNFPDRFSARQFPNYSSELNVNALLLGDSALYLCASSLRQGVMRGYTFGSGTRLTVV.

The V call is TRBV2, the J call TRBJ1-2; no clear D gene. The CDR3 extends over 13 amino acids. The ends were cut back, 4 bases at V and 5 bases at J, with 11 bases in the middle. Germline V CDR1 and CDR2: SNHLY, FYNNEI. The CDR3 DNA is TGTGCCAGCAGTGGGGCAGGAGCTTATGGCTACACCTTC. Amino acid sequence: CASSGAGAYGYTF.

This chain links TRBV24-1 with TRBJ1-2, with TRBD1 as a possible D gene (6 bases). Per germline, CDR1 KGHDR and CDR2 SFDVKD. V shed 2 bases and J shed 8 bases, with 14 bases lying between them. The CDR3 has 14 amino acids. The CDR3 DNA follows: TGTGCCACCAGTGATTCCCGGGGGGGGCGCGGCTACACCTTC. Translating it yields CATSDSRGGRGYTF.

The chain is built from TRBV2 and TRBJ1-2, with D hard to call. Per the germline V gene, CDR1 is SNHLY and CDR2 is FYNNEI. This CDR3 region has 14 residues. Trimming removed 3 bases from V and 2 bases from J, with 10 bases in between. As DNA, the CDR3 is TGTGCCAGCAGTGATGTTGGGCCCAACTATGGCTACACCTTC. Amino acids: CASSDVGPNYGYTF.

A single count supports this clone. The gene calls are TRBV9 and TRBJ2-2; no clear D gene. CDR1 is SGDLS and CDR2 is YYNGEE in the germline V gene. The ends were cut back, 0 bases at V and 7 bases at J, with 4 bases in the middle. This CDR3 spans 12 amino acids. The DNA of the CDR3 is TGTGCCAGCAGCGTAGATGTCGGGGAGCTGTTTTTT. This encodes CASSVDVGELFF.